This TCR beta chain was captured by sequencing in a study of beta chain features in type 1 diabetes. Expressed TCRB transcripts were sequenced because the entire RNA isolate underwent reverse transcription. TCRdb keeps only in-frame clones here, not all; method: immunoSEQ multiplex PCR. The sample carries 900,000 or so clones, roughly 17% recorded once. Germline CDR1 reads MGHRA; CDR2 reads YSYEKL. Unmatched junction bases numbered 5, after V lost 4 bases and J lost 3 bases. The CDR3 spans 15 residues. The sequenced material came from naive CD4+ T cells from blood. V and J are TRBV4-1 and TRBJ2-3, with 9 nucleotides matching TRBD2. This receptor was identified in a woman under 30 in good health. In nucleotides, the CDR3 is TGCGCCAGCAGCCCAAATAGCGGGAGAACAGATACGCAGTATTTT. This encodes CASSPNSGRTDTQYF.